The 9 T cell receptor beta chains below were found in one sample sequenced in a study of blood T cell repertoires in COVID-19. The method was immunoSEQ multiplex PCR; TCRdb's version includes in-frame clones alone and lacks a portion of them. This table has 150,000 or so clones, 90% to 95% appearing once. The sample consisted of peripheral blood. Source of these receptors: a woman aged 55-69 years with COVID-19, enrolled during active disease.

Here the CDR3 DNA reads TGTGCCAGTAGTATGGCTTCTTCCTACAATGAGCAGTTCTTC. It encodes CASSMASSYNEQFF. The chain recombines TRBV19 with TRBJ2-1; D uncertain. The CDR3 extends over 14 amino acids. CDR1 and CDR2 from the germline V gene are LNHDA and SQIVND (reference sequence). The ends were cut back, 3 bases at V and 1 base at J, with 7 bases in the middle.

This chain joins TRBV25-1 and TRBJ1-5, with D maybe TRBD1 (6 bases). V lost 6 bases and J lost 9, with 18 bases in between. This CDR3 is built from 14 residues. The germline V gene has CDR1 MGHDK and CDR2 SYGVNS. The CDR3 DNA reads as TGTGCCAGCAGCCTGGGACACAATGGAGCGCCCCAGCATTTT. Protein: CASSLGHNGAPQHF.

This clone occurred a few times. V usage is TRBV5-5 and J usage is TRBJ1-5; D is undetermined. V was clipped by 0 bases and J by 6 bases, with 10 bases between them. Germline CDR1 SGHKS, CDR2 YYEKEE (reference sequence). The CDR3 contains 14 residues. Here the CDR3 reads CASSLGMAVQPQHF. Here the CDR3 DNA reads TGTGCCAGCAGCTTGGGGATGGCGGTTCAGCCCCAGCATTTT.

The V gene is TRBV5-1, the J gene TRBJ2-4; a possible D gene is TRBD1 (6 bases). The CDR3 contains 13 residues. V lost 3 bases and J 5 bases, leaving 9 bases between the germline ends. CDR1 is SGHRS and CDR2 is YFSETQ in the germline V gene. Here the CDR3 DNA reads TGCGCCAGCAGCTCGGACAGCCAAAACATTCAGTACTTC. This gives the protein CASSSDSQNIQYF. Full variable domain (missing parts from reference TRBV5-1 and TRBJ2-4): KAGVTQTPRYLIKTRGQQVTLSCSPISGHRSVSWYQQTPGQGLQFLFEYFSETQRNKGNFPGRFSGRQFSNSRSEMNVSTLELGDSALYLCASSSDSQNIQYFGAGTRLSVL.

The V call is TRBV19, the J call TRBJ1-4; D gene ambiguous. This CDR3 contains 16 residues. Trimming left V 4 bases short and J 4 bases short, with 16 bases between. Germline V gene data show CDR1 as LNHDA and CDR2 as SQIVND (reference sequence). In DNA form, the CDR3 reads TGTGCCAGTAGTAGACCTGCGGAAGGTTTTAATGAAAAACTGTTTTTT. It codes for CASSRPAEGFNEKLFF.

The J gene is TRBJ1-4, the V gene TRBV5-6, with D unresolved. Trimming cost V 2 bases and J 0 bases, with 8 bases left between them. The CDR3 loop spans 15 amino acids. Germline CDR1 is SGHDT and CDR2 is YYEEEE. This CDR3 is CASSFLRSTNEKLFF. The CDR3 DNA sequence: TGTGCCAGCAGCTTTTTGAGATCAACTAATGAAAAACTGTTTTTT.

This chain joins TRBV5-1 and TRBJ1-4; possible D gene TRBD1, 5 bases. Germline CDR1 SGHRS, CDR2 YFSETQ. Trimming removed 1 base at V and 3 bases at J, with 10 bases between. The CDR3 consists of 15 residues. The DNA of the CDR3 is TGCGCCAGCAGCTTGACTGGGGGGGCTAATGAAAAACTGTTTTTT. Its translation: CASSLTGGANEKLFF.

The chain is built from TRBV9 and TRBJ1-5; 8 bases agree with TRBD1. V lost 5 bases to trimming and J lost 6 bases; unmatched junction nucleotides: 10. Looked up from germline, CDR1 is SGDLS and CDR2 is YYNGEE. This CDR3 has 15 amino acids. The CDR3 DNA reads as TGTGCCAGCAGTACGGACAGGGAAAAAGGTCAGCCCCAGCATTTT. Its protein product is CASSTDREKGQPQHF. Variable domain in full (rest from reference TRBV9 and TRBJ1-5): DSGVTQTPKHLITATGQRVTLRCSPRSGDLSVYWYQQSLDQGLQFLIQYYNGEERAKGNILERFSAQQFPDLHSELNLSSLELGDSALYFCASSTDREKGQPQHFGDGTRLSIL.

The rearrangement joins TRBV11-2 to TRBJ1-1, with a possible D match to TRBD1 (6 bases). Per the germline V gene, CDR1 is SGHAT and CDR2 is FQNNGV. V dropped 2 bases and J dropped 9 bases, with 13 bases sitting between them. This CDR3 region has 13 residues. The CDR3 coding sequence is TGTGCCAGCAGCTTAACAGGGATGGAAAAAGCTTTCTTT. Protein product: CASSLTGMEKAFF.